This is a list of T cell receptor beta chains from one sample in a study of blood T cell repertoires in COVID-19. The table came from immunoSEQ multiplex PCR; TCRdb's copy has only in-frame clones and leaves some out. The sample yields roughly 190,000 clones, 84% seen once. Input material: PBMCs or T cells enriched from blood (not recorded which). Receptors were obtained from a woman in her 30s who had recovered from COVID-19. CDR3s include the opening cysteine and the closing phenylalanine or tryptophan. D genes are given only for firm matches. Rows give clone size only sometimes, using once, few, many, or a class for an expanded clone.

- | TRBD2 | TRBJ2-7 | TRBV30 | CAWSVGGRAVKQYF | TGTGCCTGGAGTGTTGGCGGGAGGGCGGTAAAGCAGTACTTC
- | TRBD1 | TRBJ2-1 | TRBV24-1 | CATSDRRDRDYNEQFF | TGTGCCACCAGTGACCGCCGGGACAGGGACTACAATGAGCAGTTCTTC
- | - | TRBJ2-1 | TRBV6-5 | CASSLQGSNEQFF | TGTGCCAGCAGTCTACAGGGATCCAATGAGCAGTTCTTC
- | TRBD1 | TRBJ1-3 | TRBV6-1 | CASSEVRGQSSGNTIYF | TGTGCCAGCAGTGAAGTACGGGGACAGAGCTCTGGAAACACCATATATTTT
- | - | TRBJ1-5 | TRBV7-2 | CASSPRGGTSNQPQHF | TGTGCCAGCAGCCCGAGGGGGGGGACGAGCAATCAGCCCCAGCATTTT
- | TRBD1 | TRBJ1-5 | TRBV28 | CASSTPSSTGGAGQPQHF | TGTGCCAGCAGCACCCCCTCCTCAACAGGGGGCGCGGGTCAGCCCCAGCATTTT
- | - | TRBJ1-6 | TRBV21-1 | CASSNPVTPGPRSSYNSPLHF | TGTGCCAGCAGCAACCCCGTCACACCGGGTCCGAGGAGCTCCTATAATTCACCCCTCCACTTT
- | - | TRBJ2-1 | TRBV28 | CASSLFDSSYNEQFF | TGTGCCAGCAGTTTATTCGACTCTTCCTACAATGAGCAGTTCTTC
once | TRBD1 | TRBJ2-7 | TRBV6-4 | CASSDQGQGFYEQYF | TGTGCCAGCAGTGACCAGGGACAGGGTTTCTACGAGCAGTACTTC
- | TRBD1 | TRBJ1-2 | TRBV7-9 | CASSEDRGDIVYGYTF | TGTGCCAGCAGCGAGGACAGGGGGGACATCGTCTATGGCTACACCTTC
- | TRBD2 | TRBJ2-7 | TRBV28 | CASSGFKASGTYEQYF | TGTGCCAGCAGTGGCTTCAAGGCTAGCGGAACCTACGAGCAGTACTTC
few | - | TRBJ1-6 | TRBV5-1 | CASSIGQSSYNSPLHF | TGCGCCAGCAGCATAGGACAGAGCTCCTATAATTCACCCCTCCACTTT